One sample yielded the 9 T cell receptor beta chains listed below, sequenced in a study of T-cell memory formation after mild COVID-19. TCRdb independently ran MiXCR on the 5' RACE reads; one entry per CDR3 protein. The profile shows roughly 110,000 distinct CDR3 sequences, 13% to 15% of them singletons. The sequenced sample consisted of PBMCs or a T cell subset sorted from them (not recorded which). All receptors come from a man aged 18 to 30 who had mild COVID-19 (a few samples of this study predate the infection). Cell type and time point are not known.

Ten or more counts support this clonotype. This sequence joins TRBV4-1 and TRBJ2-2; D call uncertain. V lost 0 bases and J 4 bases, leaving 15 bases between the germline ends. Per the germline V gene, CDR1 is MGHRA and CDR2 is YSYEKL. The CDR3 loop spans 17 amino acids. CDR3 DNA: TGCGCCAGCAGCCAAGATTCAAGCGCATGGGGCACCGGGGAGCTGTTTTTT. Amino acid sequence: CASSQDSSAWGTGELFF.

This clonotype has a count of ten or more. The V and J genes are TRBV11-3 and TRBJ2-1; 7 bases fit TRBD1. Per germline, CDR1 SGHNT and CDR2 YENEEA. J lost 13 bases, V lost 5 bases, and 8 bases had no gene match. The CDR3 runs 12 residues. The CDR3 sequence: CASSDRVREQFF. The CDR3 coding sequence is TGTGCCAGCAGCGACAGGGTCCGGGAACAGTTCTTC.

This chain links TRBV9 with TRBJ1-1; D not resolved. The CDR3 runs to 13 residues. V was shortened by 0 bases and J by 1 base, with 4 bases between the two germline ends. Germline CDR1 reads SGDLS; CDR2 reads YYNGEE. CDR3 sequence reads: CASSVAGNTEAFF. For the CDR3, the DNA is TGTGCCAGCAGCGTAGCTGGGAACACTGAAGCTTTCTTT.

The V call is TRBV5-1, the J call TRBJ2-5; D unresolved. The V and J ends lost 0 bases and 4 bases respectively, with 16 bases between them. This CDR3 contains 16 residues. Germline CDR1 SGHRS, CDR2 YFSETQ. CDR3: CASSLEETTPGETQYF. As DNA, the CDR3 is TGCGCCAGCAGCTTGGAGGAGACCACGCCTGGAGAGACCCAGTACTTC.

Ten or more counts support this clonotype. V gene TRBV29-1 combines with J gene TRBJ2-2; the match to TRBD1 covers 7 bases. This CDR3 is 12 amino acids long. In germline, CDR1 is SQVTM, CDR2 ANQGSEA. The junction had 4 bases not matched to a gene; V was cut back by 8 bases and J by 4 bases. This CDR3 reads CSTYRGTGELFF. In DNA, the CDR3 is TGCAGCACGTACAGGGGCACCGGGGAGCTGTTTTTT.

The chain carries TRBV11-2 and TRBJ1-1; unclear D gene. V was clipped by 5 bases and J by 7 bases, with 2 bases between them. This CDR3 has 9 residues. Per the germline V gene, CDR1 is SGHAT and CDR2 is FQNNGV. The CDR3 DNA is TGTGCCAGCAGCCGTGAAGCTTTCTTT. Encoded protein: CASSREAFF.

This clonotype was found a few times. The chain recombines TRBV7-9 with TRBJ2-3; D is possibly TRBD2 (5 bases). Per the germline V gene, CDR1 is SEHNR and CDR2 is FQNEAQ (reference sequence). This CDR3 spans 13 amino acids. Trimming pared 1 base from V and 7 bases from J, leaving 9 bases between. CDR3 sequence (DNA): TGTGCCAGCAGCTTAGGGACTGTGAATACGCAGTATTTT. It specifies CASSLGTVNTQYF.

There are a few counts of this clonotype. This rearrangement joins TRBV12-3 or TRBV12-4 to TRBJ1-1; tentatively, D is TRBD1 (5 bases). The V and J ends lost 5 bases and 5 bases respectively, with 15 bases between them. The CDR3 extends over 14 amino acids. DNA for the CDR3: TGTGCCAGCAGTCATACAGGCGGAGGGACTGAAGCTTTCTTT. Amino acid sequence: CASSHTGGGTEAFF.

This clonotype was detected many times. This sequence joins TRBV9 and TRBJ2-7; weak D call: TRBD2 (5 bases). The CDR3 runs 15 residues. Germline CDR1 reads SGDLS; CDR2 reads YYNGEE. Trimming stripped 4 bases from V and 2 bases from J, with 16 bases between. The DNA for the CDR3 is TGTGCCAGCAGCCCATCGGGGAGAAGCCCCTACGAGCAGTACTTC. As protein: CASSPSGRSPYEQYF.